These 2 T cell receptor beta chains were all obtained from the same sample, sequenced in a study of control samples from healthy donors and cancer patients. The table came from immunoSEQ multiplex PCR; TCRdb's copy has only in-frame clones and leaves some out. The repertoire holds more than 100,000 clones, with around 90% as singletons. The material sequenced was blood. These receptors were obtained from a young man in good health.

This chain links TRBV4-2 with TRBJ2-2; TRBD2 matches at 8 bases. V shed 4 bases and J 6 bases; nucleotides not matched to a gene: 4. The CDR3 is made up of 14 amino acids. Germline CDR1 LGHNA, CDR2 YNFKEQ. CDR3 region: CASSPGGDAGELFF. The CDR3 DNA reads as TGTGCCAGCAGCCCGGGGGGGGATGCCGGGGAGCTGTTTTTT.

The V gene is TRBV11-2, the J gene TRBJ2-7; D unclear. V lost 5 bases and J 6 bases, leaving 8 bases between the germline ends. The CDR3 loop spans 11 amino acids. Germline V CDR1 and CDR2: SGHAT, FQNNGV. The CDR3 is CASSIGREQYF. As DNA, the CDR3 is TGTGCCAGCAGCATTGGCCGCGAGCAGTACTTC.